The clone carrying this T cell receptor (beta chain) came up once. This CDR3 is built from 12 residues. CDR1 and CDR2 from the germline V gene are LGHDT and YNNKEL (reference sequence). V was clipped by 4 bases and J by 11 bases, with 11 bases between them. The sample originates from a study of blood T cell repertoires in COVID-19. How the authors handled the data: Counts of nucleated cells, estimated from reference gene primer amplification, were obtained. Sequencing used immunoSEQ multiplex PCR; TCRdb keeps in-frame clones, though not all of them. V and J calls and clone size are as listed in that table; D and trimming were resolved from the DNA. The top ten hold 5% to 8% of the sample, which has about 200,000 clones, around nine tenths seen once.

Sequencing input: peripheral blood. The receptor was isolated from a middle-aged woman who had recovered from COVID-19. This chain connects TRBV3-1 (or the pseudogene TRBV3-2) to TRBJ1-4, with a possible D match to TRBD1 (5 bases). CDR3 sequence: CASSLGASKLFF. DNA of the CDR3: TGTGCCAGCAGCCTTGGGGCATCTAAACTGTTTTTT.